A selection of T cell receptor beta chains follows, all from one sample in a study of shared clonotypes between healthy human individuals. TCRdb keeps only in-frame clones here, not all; method: immunoSEQ multiplex PCR. The repertoire consists of around 1.1 million clones, with about 72% occurring once and the leading ten covering roughly 0.83%. The sequenced sample was memory CD4+ T cells from PBMCs. The receptors stem from a man between 18 and 29 years old in good health. Some clones in this sample may be carry-over from other donors' samples. Both conserved end residues are part of each CDR3. D genes are given only for firm matches. Clone size is not always given. Where it is, it says once, few, many or a class for expanded clones.

size: .
V: TRBV7-2
D: .
J: TRBJ1-3
CDR3: CASSLEAGNTIYF
DNA: TGTGCCAGCAGCTTAGAGGCTGGAAACACCATATATTTT

size: .
V: TRBV19
D: .
J: TRBJ2-2
CDR3: CASSIGDRTGELFF
DNA: TGTGCCAGTAGTATAGGGGACCGTACCGGGGAGCTGTTTTTT

size: .
V: TRBV7-3
D: .
J: TRBJ2-1
CDR3: CASSLMGPRDNEQFF
DNA: TGTGCCAGCAGCTTAATGGGACCACGGGACAATGAGCAGTTCTTC

size: many
V: TRBV6-5
D: .
J: TRBJ2-6
CDR3: CASSNQGSGANVLTF
DNA: TGTGCCAGCAGTAATCAGGGGTCTGGGGCCAACGTCCTGACTTTC

size: many
V: TRBV11-3
D: .
J: TRBJ2-5
CDR3: CASSPTAQETQYF
DNA: TGTGCCAGCAGCCCGACAGCACAAGAGACCCAGTACTTC

size: .
V: TRBV4-2
D: TRBD2
J: TRBJ2-3
CDR3: CASSYASGSPEDTQYF
DNA: TGTGCCAGCAGCTACGCTAGCGGGAGTCCGGAAGATACGCAGTATTTT

size: .
V: TRBV19
D: TRBD2
J: TRBJ2-1
CDR3: CASSIFPGGTSPNEQFF
DNA: TGTGCCAGTAGTATATTCCCAGGCGGGACTAGCCCGAATGAGCAGTTCTTC

size: .
V: TRBV7-9
D: .
J: TRBJ2-3
CDR3: CASSLGRGPTDTQYF
DNA: TGTGCCAGCAGCTTAGGTCGAGGGCCCACAGATACGCAGTATTTT

size: .
V: TRBV7-2
D: .
J: TRBJ2-5
CDR3: CASSLAEGVETQYF
DNA: TGTGCCAGCAGCTTAGCAGAGGGGGTGGAGACCCAGTACTTC

size: .
V: TRBV29-1
D: .
J: TRBJ2-7
CDR3: CSVEQGNFRQYF
DNA: TGCAGCGTTGAGCAGGGGAATTTTCGGCAGTACTTC

size: .
V: TRBV7-9
D: .
J: TRBJ2-7
CDR3: CASSLGTLTSYEQYF
DNA: TGTGCCAGCAGCTTAGGGACACTGACTTCCTACGAGCAGTACTTC

size: .
V: TRBV14
D: .
J: TRBJ2-7
CDR3: CASSQTIAESSYEQYF
DNA: TGTGCCAGCAGCCAGACCATAGCGGAGAGCTCCTACGAGCAGTACTTC

size: .
V: TRBV7-2
D: .
J: TRBJ2-1
CDR3: CASSPVGGEVGSYNEQFF
DNA: TGTGCCAGCAGCCCCGTCGGGGGAGAGGTAGGCTCCTACAATGAGCAGTTCTTC

size: .
V: TRBV2
D: .
J: TRBJ1-2
CDR3: CAGAEGPYGYTF
DNA: TGTGCCGGAGCGGAGGGGCCCTATGGCTACACCTTC

size: few
V: TRBV28
D: TRBD1
J: TRBJ1-2
CDR3: CASSSDRGLNYGYTF
DNA: TGTGCCAGCAGTTCAGACAGGGGGCTTAACTATGGCTACACCTTC

size: few
V: TRBV7-2
D: .
J: TRBJ2-3
CDR3: CASSLQTGVRDTQYF
DNA: TGTGCCAGCAGCTTACAGACGGGAGTAAGGGATACGCAGTATTTT